The T cell receptor beta chain under discussion was sequenced for a study of identical twins. Whole-study findings and limits: Invariant cells of the MAIT and iNKT types might have partly distorted the zero-insertion analyses.

Germline CDR1 MNHEY, CDR2 SVGEGT. V shed 5 bases and J 7 bases; nucleotides not matched to a gene: 0. This CDR3 is 11 amino acids long. With regard to this clonotype: Its antigen is unidentified.

Through template switching, a universal primer site was introduced, and the cDNA contained unique molecular identifiers. TCRdb called the 5' RACE reads again in MiXCR, with one record for every CDR3 protein. The sample lists roughly 690,000 distinct CDR3 sequences, around 21% occurring once. These data were likewise used in another study, on T cells expressing NK-cell markers. This second report adds: HCMV seropositivity marked seven of the eight sequenced donors; one was seronegative. The sorts in several experiments were restricted to alpha-beta TCR T cells by an anti-gamma-delta TCR antibody.

Sequenced: PBMCs. This chain links TRBV6-2 or TRBV6-3 with TRBJ2-7; 9 bases are shared with TRBD1. This sequence originates from a young woman in good health. The CDR3 loop reads CASSGTGEQYF. The CDR3 DNA reads as TGTGCCAGCAGTGGGACAGGGGAGCAGTACTTC.